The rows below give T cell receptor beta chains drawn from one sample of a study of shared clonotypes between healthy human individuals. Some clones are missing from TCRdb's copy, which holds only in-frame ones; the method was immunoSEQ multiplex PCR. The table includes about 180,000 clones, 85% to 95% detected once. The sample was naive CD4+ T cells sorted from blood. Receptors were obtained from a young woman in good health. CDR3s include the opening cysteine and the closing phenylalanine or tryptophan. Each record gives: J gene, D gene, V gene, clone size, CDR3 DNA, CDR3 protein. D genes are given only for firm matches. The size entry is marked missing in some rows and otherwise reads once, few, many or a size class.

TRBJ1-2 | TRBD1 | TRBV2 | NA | TGTGCCAGCAGTGCTGGACAGGGATTCAACTATGGCTACACCTTC | CASSAGQGFNYGYTF
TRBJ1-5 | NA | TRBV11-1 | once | TGTGCCAGCAGCTTAGAGGATCAGCCCCAGCATTTT | CASSLEDQPQHF
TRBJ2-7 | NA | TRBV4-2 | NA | TGTGCCAGCAGCTTTGTGGGCAGAGGCTACGAGCAGTACTTC | CASSFVGRGYEQYF
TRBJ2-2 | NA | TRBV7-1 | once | TGTGCCAGCAGCTTAGTTTACACCGGGGAGCTGTTTTTT | CASSLVYTGELFF
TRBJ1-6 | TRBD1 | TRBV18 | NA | TGTGCCAGCTCACCTATCAATGGGGACAGCTATAATTCACCCCTCCACTTT | CASSPINGDSYNSPLHF
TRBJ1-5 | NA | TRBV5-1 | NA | TGCGCCAGCAGCGAGGGCTACAGCAATCAGCCCCAGCATTTT | CASSEGYSNQPQHF
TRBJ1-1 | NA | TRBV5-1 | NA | TGCGCCAGCGCTGATTGGGGATTGGGCACTGAAGCTTTCTTT | CASADWGLGTEAFF
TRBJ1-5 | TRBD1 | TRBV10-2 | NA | TGCGCCAGCAGGGAGGGACAGGGAGGCAATCAGCCCCAGCATTTT | CASREGQGGNQPQHF
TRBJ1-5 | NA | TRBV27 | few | TGTGCCAGCAGTTTGTCAGGGCATAGTCAGCCCCAGCATTTT | CASSLSGHSQPQHF
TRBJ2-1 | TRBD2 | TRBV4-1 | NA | TGCGCCAGCAGCCAAGGCCATTCAGCGGGATACAATGAGCAGTTCTTC | CASSQGHSAGYNEQFF
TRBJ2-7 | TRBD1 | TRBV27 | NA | TGTGCCAGCAGCCTCAGACAGGGCCCAAACTACGAGCAGTACTTC | CASSLRQGPNYEQYF
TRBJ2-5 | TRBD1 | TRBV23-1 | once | TGCGCCAGCAGTCAATCCTCGGGCCCGGACAGGGAACAAGAGACCCAGTACTTC | CASSQSSGPDREQETQYF